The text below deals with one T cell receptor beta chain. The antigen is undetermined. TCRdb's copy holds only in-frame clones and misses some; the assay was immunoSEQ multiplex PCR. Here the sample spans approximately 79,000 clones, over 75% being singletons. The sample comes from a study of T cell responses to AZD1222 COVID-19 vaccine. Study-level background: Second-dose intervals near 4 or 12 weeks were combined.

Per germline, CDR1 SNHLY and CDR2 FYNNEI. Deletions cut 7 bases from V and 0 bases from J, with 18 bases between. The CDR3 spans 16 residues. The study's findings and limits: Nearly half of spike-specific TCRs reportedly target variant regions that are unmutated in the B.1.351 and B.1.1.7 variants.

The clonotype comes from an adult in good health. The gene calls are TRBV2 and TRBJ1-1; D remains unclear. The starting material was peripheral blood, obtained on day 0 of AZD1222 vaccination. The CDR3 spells CASNLRTEIMNTEAFF. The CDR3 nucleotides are TGTGCCAGCAACTTACGAACAGAAATAATGAACACTGAAGCTTTCTTT.